This T cell receptor (beta chain) was identified in a study of shared clonotypes between healthy human individuals. Study conclusions and caveats: Researchers found naive subsets generally carried larger estimated richness than memory subsets.

This clone was detected once. The antigen remains unidentified. Profiling relied on immunoSEQ multiplex PCR, and the TCRdb table lists in-frame clones only, not all of them. Of 1,500,000 or so clones listed, about 98.5% were seen once; the top ten hold 0.36%. Germline CDR1 is KGHSH and CDR2 is LQKENI. The CDR3 loop spans 15 amino acids. Trimming cost V 0 bases and J 1 base, with 9 bases left between them. The TCR sequence derives from a man aged 30 to 45 in good health. Source material: naive CD4+ T cells sorted from blood. The subset: CD45RA+ positively selected. The chain links TRBV18 to TRBJ1-1; weak D call: TRBD1 (5 bases). The CDR3 loop is CASSPPRTRNTEAFF. CDR3 bases: TGTGCCAGCTCACCACCTCGGACAAGGAACACTGAAGCTTTCTTT.